This T cell receptor (beta chain) was identified during a study of beta chain features in type 1 diabetes. The germline gives CDR1 SGHDN, CDR2 FVKESK. With V trimmed by 0 bases and J by 5 bases, 6 bases remained unmatched. This CDR3 contains 16 residues. This clone was counted a few times. Sequencing targeted expressed TCRB transcripts, as all isolated RNA had been reverse transcribed. Each sample of naive, central memory or regulatory T cells had, on average, around 3.3 million reads. TCRdb keeps only in-frame clones here, not all; method: immunoSEQ multiplex PCR. The sample lists hundreds of thousands of clones, 68% occurring once.

The source material was naive CD4+ T cells from blood. This chain joins TRBV14 and TRBJ2-5; 10 bases fit TRBD1. The sequence was obtained from a man aged 25-40 years in good health. The CDR3 region is CASSQEGDRGRETQYF. The CDR3 region has the DNA TGTGCCAGCAGCCAAGAAGGGGACAGGGGCCGGGAGACCCAGTACTTC.